The 25 T cell receptor beta chains below were found in one sample sequenced in a study of blood T cell repertoires in COVID-19. Only in-frame clones appear in the TCRdb table, and some are missing; sequencing was by immunoSEQ multiplex PCR. The table records a few hundred thousand clones, about nine tenths of them present only once. Sequencing was carried out using PBMCs or T cells enriched from blood (not recorded which). Source of these receptors: a human donor in a cohort exposed to, infected with or recovered from COVID-19 (not recorded which). The donor label of this sample is uncertain.

The gene calls are TRBV19 and TRBJ1-1; D gene unclear. This CDR3 has 17 residues. Germline assignment: CDR1 LNHDA and CDR2 SQIVND (reference sequence). V lost 3 bases, J lost 0 bases, and 17 bases lay in between. The DNA of the CDR3 is TGTGCCAGTAGTATCGGGTTACTCACTACCCTGAACACTGAAGCTTTCTTT. This translates into CASSIGLLTTLNTEAFF.

The chain recombines TRBV19 with TRBJ1-5; 9 bases match TRBD1. The V gene end was trimmed by 6 bases and the J gene end by 0 bases; junction bases not matched to a gene: 6. This CDR3 has 16 residues. Germline CDR1 and CDR2: LNHDA and SQIVND (reference sequence). The CDR3 nucleotides read TGTGCCAGTAGCCTGACAGGGGGTTTTAGCAATCAGCCCCAGCATTTT. Its translation: CASSLTGGFSNQPQHF. The whole variable domain, remainder taken from reference TRBV19 and TRBJ1-5, is DGGITQSPKYLFRKEGQNVTLSCEQNLNHDAMYWYRQDPGQGLRLIYYSQIVNDFQKGDIAEGYSVSREKKESFPLTVTSAQKNPTAFYLCASSLTGGFSNQPQHFGDGTRLSIL.

The chain employs TRBV20-1 and TRBJ2-1, with 8 bases fitting TRBD2. Per the germline V gene, CDR1 is DFQATT and CDR2 is SNEGSKA (reference sequence). The CDR3 is 18 amino acids. Trimming took 3 bases from V and 6 from J; bases not matched to a gene: 19. CDR3 amino acids: CSASPPGGALSGGNEQFF. The CDR3 coding sequence is TGCAGTGCTAGTCCCCCCGGGGGGGCCCTCTCCGGAGGCAATGAGCAGTTCTTC.

The chain couples TRBV19 to TRBJ1-4; D is unresolved. The CDR3 runs 13 residues. Germline values: CDR1 LNHDA, CDR2 SQIVND (reference sequence). V lost 3 bases to trimming and J lost 8 bases, with 10 bases between them. The DNA for the CDR3 is TGTGCCAGTAGTATTAGCGGGGTAGAAAAACTGTTTTTT. It encodes CASSISGVEKLFF.

This chain links TRBV5-1 with TRBJ1-6; a weak D match, TRBD1 (6 bases). V was pared by 4 bases and J by 7 bases, with 12 bases between. CDR1 and CDR2 (germline): SGHRS, YFSETQ. The CDR3 contains 14 residues. The CDR3: CASSKWDTNSPLHF. DNA of the CDR3: TGCGCCAGCAGCAAATGGGACACCAATTCACCCCTCCACTTT.

The V call is TRBV10-3, the J call TRBJ1-4; no clear D gene. The ends were cut back, 6 bases at V and 8 bases at J, with 13 bases in the middle. CDR1 is ENHRY, CDR2 SYGVKD, per germline. CDR3 size: 13 residues. DNA of the CDR3: TGTGCCATCAGCCCCCCCGACGGGGAAAAACTGTTTTTT. It is translated as CAISPPDGEKLFF.

This clone came up once. The CDR3, as DNA: TGTGCCAGCAGTTTATCCGCGGGACCTGAAGCTTTCTTT. Translated: CASSLSAGPEAFF. The chain employs TRBV27 and TRBJ1-1; D may be TRBD1 (5 bases). Germline-derived CDR1 and CDR2 are MNHEY and SMNVEV (reference sequence). Trimming removed 0 bases at V and 6 bases at J, with 8 bases between. The CDR3 sequence is 13 residues long.

The chain has TRBV6-2 or TRBV6-3 and TRBJ2-5; tentatively, D is TRBD1 (8 bases). V was clipped by 5 bases and J by 5 bases, with 15 bases between them. Germline V gene lookup returns CDR1 MNHEY and CDR2 SVGEGT. CDR3 length: 14 amino acids. DNA for the CDR3: TGTGCCAGCAGTCCGACAGGGGAGGGGGAGACCCAGTACTTC. As protein: CASSPTGEGETQYF.

V gene TRBV6-1 combines with J gene TRBJ1-2; no definite D call. The ends were cut back, 2 bases at V and 7 bases at J, with 14 bases in the middle. This CDR3 has 14 amino acids. Germline loops: CDR1 MNHNS, CDR2 SASEGT. For the CDR3, the DNA is TGTGCCAGCAGTGAAAGGAGGAGCCAAGGTGGCTACACCTTC. The encoded protein is CASSERRSQGGYTF.

This chain joins TRBV11-2 and TRBJ2-1, with TRBD2 as a possible D gene (6 bases). CDR1 and CDR2 from the germline V gene are SGHAT and FQNNGV. The CDR3 length is 13 residues. V lost 5 bases and J 8 bases, leaving 13 bases between the germline ends. The CDR3 spells CASSPTAGHEQFF. Written as DNA, the CDR3 is TGTGCCAGCAGCCCCACAGCGGGCCATGAGCAGTTCTTC.

This clone came up a few times. The V and J genes are TRBV4-1 and TRBJ1-4; weak D call: TRBD1 (5 bases). The CDR3 totals 15 residues. CDR1 MGHRA and CDR2 YSYEKL come from the germline V gene. Trimming pared 0 bases from V and 7 bases from J, leaving 12 bases between. The CDR3 spells CASSQEGAGGEKLFF. CDR3 nucleotide sequence: TGCGCCAGCAGCCAAGAAGGGGCGGGGGGTGAAAAACTGTTTTTT.

The rearrangement uses TRBV25-1 and TRBJ2-7; D gene unclear. The CDR3 sequence is 13 residues long. Germline-derived CDR1 and CDR2 are MGHDK and SYGVNS. The V and J ends lost 6 bases and 2 bases respectively, with 11 bases between them. The CDR3 is CASRSGLTYEQYF. CDR3 in DNA: TGTGCCAGCAGGTCGGGTCTCACCTACGAGCAGTACTTC.

The rearrangement links TRBV7-9 to TRBJ2-5; D possibly corresponds to TRBD2 (5 bases). CDR1 is SEHNR and CDR2 is FQNEAQ in the germline V gene (reference sequence). The CDR3 is 14 residues long. V lost 5 bases to trimming and J lost 8 bases, with 18 bases between them. Written as DNA, the CDR3 is TGTGCCAGCAGCCGAGGACTTTCCTCGGGCACCCAGTACTTC. This sequence encodes CASSRGLSSGTQYF.

The chain combines TRBV27 with TRBJ1-2; TRBD1 matches 8 bases. V was pared by 5 bases and J by 2 bases, with 4 bases of the junction left unmatched. Germline CDR1 reads MNHEY; CDR2 reads SMNVEV (reference sequence). The CDR3 is made up of 14 amino acids. In DNA, the CDR3 is TGTGCCAGCAGTCCCAGGGACAGGAACTATGGCTACACCTTC. It specifies CASSPRDRNYGYTF.

The V gene is TRBV2, the J gene TRBJ1-5, with 8 bases lining up with TRBD1. Per germline, CDR1 SNHLY and CDR2 FYNNEI. The ends lost 4 bases at V and 3 bases at J; junction bases unmatched: 5. The CDR3 consists of 15 residues. The CDR3 DNA is TGTGCCAGCAGTGGGAACAGGGGGATCAATCAGCCCCAGCATTTT. Encoded protein: CASSGNRGINQPQHF.

This chain uses TRBV3-1 (or the pseudogene TRBV3-2) with TRBJ2-7; maybe TRBD2 (7 bases). The V and J ends lost 1 base and 0 bases respectively, with 13 bases between them. Germline CDR1 is LGHDT and CDR2 is YNNKEL (reference sequence). The CDR3 covers 16 residues. CDR3 in amino acids: CASSQGGGLPSYEQYF. In DNA form, the CDR3 reads TGTGCCAGCAGCCAAGGGGGGGGCCTACCCTCCTACGAGCAGTACTTC.

The rearrangement links TRBV23-1 to TRBJ2-1; D remains ambiguous. TRBV23-1 is an ORF, with its function uncertain. The CDR3 extends over 11 amino acids. V lost 4 bases to trimming and J lost 5 bases, with 3 bases between them. The CDR3 DNA reads TGCGCCAGCAGTCCAAACAATGAGCAGTTCTTC. Its translation is CASSPNNEQFF.

V is TRBV5-4 and J is TRBJ2-5; 8 nucleotides align to TRBD2. This CDR3 is 14 amino acids long. V lost 5 bases, J lost 3 bases, and 6 bases stayed unmatched. Germline lookup yields CDR1 SGHNT and CDR2 YYREEE (reference sequence). For the CDR3, the DNA is TGTGCCAGCAGTCCCGGACTAGCAGAAGAGACCCAGTACTTC. Amino acids: CASSPGLAEETQYF.

This chain uses TRBV14 with TRBJ2-7; 8 bases match TRBD2. Germline V CDR1 and CDR2: SGHDN, FVKESK. Trimming at V came to 6 bases and at J to 2 bases, leaving 9 bases not matched to a gene. The CDR3 consists of 15 residues. The CDR3 DNA reads as TGTGCCAGCAGTGGTAATAGCGGGGTGACCTACGAGCAGTACTTC. As protein: CASSGNSGVTYEQYF.

This clone is a singleton in its sample. The chain couples TRBV27 to TRBJ1-1; possible D gene TRBD1, 5 bases. V was cut by 0 bases and J by 6 bases, with 11 bases left in between. Per germline, CDR1 MNHEY and CDR2 SMNVEV (reference sequence). The CDR3 covers 14 residues. The CDR3 coding sequence is TGTGCCAGCAGTTTATCGGCAGGGTTTGCTGAAGCTTTCTTT. It encodes CASSLSAGFAEAFF.

The chain has TRBV5-4 and TRBJ1-3; 11 nucleotides agree with TRBD1. V lost 4 bases and J lost 2; bases outside the gene matches: 2. Germline lookup yields CDR1 SGHNT and CDR2 YYREEE (reference sequence). CDR3 length: 15 amino acids. CDR3 in amino acids: CASSRDRGAGNTIYF. The CDR3 nucleotides read TGTGCCAGCAGCCGGGACAGGGGGGCTGGAAACACCATATATTTT.

This clone is a singleton in its sample. The chain couples TRBV5-1 to TRBJ2-5; D is perhaps TRBD1 (6 bases). Germline V gene data show CDR1 as SGHRS and CDR2 as YFSETQ. V dropped 0 bases and J dropped 2 bases, with 8 bases sitting between them. This CDR3 spans 14 amino acids. CDR3: CASSLGGQQETQYF. The CDR3 nucleotides are TGCGCCAGCAGCTTGGGTGGACAGCAAGAGACCCAGTACTTC.

The chain is built from TRBV19 and TRBJ2-3; no reliable D call. The V end lost 6 bases, the J end lost 4 bases, and 14 bases lay between the germline ends. Looked up from germline, CDR1 is LNHDA and CDR2 is SQIVND (reference sequence). The length of the CDR3 is 14 residues. CDR3: CASRTIETSDTQYF. CDR3 coding DNA: TGTGCCAGTAGAACCATCGAGACTTCAGATACGCAGTATTTT.

This clone was observed a single time. The chain uses TRBV5-1 and TRBJ1-2; 7 positions agree with TRBD1. This CDR3 is built from 14 residues. J was trimmed by 4 bases and V by 4 bases; bases with no gene match: 7. CDR1 is SGHRS and CDR2 is YFSETQ in the germline V gene. CDR3 DNA: TGCGCCAGCAGCCTGACAGGGACGGGCTATGGCTACACCTTC. Encoded protein: CASSLTGTGYGYTF.

V gene TRBV12-3 or TRBV12-4 combines with J gene TRBJ1-3; D is unclear. V lost 7 bases and J 0 bases, leaving 7 bases between the germline ends. This CDR3 has 13 residues. The CDR3 sequence is CASTGRSGNTIYF. The DNA for the CDR3 is TGTGCCAGCACAGGTCGCTCTGGAAACACCATATATTTT.